Listed here are 11 T cell receptor beta chains from one sample, sequenced in a study of CD8 T cells in Susac syndrome. When the RNA was reverse transcribed, random hexamers were used with an input of about 0.5 to 1 ug. One entry per CDR3 protein results from TCRdb running MiXCR on the immunoSEQ multiplex PCR reads. The sample lists about 300,000 distinct CDR3 sequences; approximately 85% were seen once. Sequencing was done on a sample of CD8+ T cells from PBMCs. These receptors originate from a human donor with multiple sclerosis.

The V gene is TRBV29-1, the J gene TRBJ2-3; perhaps D is TRBD1 or TRBD2 (5 bases each). The CDR3 consists of 15 residues. The V gene's germline CDR1 is SQVTM and CDR2 ANQGSEA. Trimming stripped 6 bases from V and 1 base from J, with 17 bases between. The CDR3 loop reads CSVYLGPGGTDTQYF. CDR3 DNA sequence: TGCAGCGTGTATCTGGGACCCGGGGGCACAGATACGCAGTATTTT.

The chain recombines TRBV12-3 or TRBV12-4 with TRBJ2-7; 7 bases align to TRBD2. V dropped 3 bases and J dropped 2; count of bases not matched to a gene: 4. The length of the CDR3 is 14 residues. The CDR3 region has the DNA TGTGCCAGCAGTTTTGCGGGAGCTACCTACGAGCAGTACTTC. Its protein product is CASSFAGATYEQYF.

The chain is built from TRBV21-1 and TRBJ1-2; the DNA was not used to check the table's D call, TRBD1. TRBV21-1 is described as a pseudogene. The CDR3 loop spans 16 amino acids. The CDR3 nucleotides read TGTGCCAGCAGCGGATCCGGACAGAGCCTCAACTATGGCTACACCTTC. It is translated as CASSGSGQSLNYGYTF.

The chain's CDR3 is CASSFPGLVKTQYF. CDR3 sequence (DNA): TGTGCCAGCAGTTTTCCGGGACTAGTTAAGACCCAGTACTTC. The chain couples TRBV12-3 or TRBV12-4 to TRBJ2-5; TRBD2 agrees at 8 bases. This CDR3 contains 14 residues. Unmatched junction bases numbered 6, after V lost 3 bases and J lost 6 bases.

The chain couples TRBV29-1 to TRBJ1-2; TRBD1 might be the D (6 bases). This CDR3 contains 16 residues. The germline V gene encodes CDR1 SQVTM and CDR2 ANQGSEA. Trimming stripped 3 bases from V and 0 bases from J, with 17 bases between. The CDR3, as DNA: TGCAGCGTTGATGGGGTTCCAGGGGCAACTAACTATGGCTACACCTTC. Translation: CSVDGVPGATNYGYTF.

V and J are TRBV28 and TRBJ2-7; TRBD2 might be the D (5 bases). Trimming pared 3 bases from V and 2 bases from J, leaving 8 bases between. The CDR3 has 13 residues. Germline CDR1 and CDR2: MDHEN and SYDVKM. In DNA form, the CDR3 reads TGTGCCAGCAGTTTTGAGGGAACCTACGAGCAGTACTTC. Encoded protein: CASSFEGTYEQYF.

V usage is TRBV20-1 and J usage is TRBJ2-4; tentative D call: TRBD2 (6 bases). CDR1 is DFQATT, CDR2 SNEGSKA, per germline (reference sequence). V was cut by 5 bases and J by 6 bases, with 17 bases left in between. The CDR3 extends over 14 amino acids. The CDR3 DNA reads as TGCAGTGCTGTCGAAGGAGGGTGGGGAAACATTCAGTACTTC. It codes for CSAVEGGWGNIQYF.

The chain recombines TRBV30 with TRBJ1-1; 12 positions agree with TRBD1. The germline CDR1 and CDR2 sequences are GTSNPN and SVGIG (reference sequence). V lost 5 bases and J lost 5; bases outside the gene matches: 6. CDR3 length equals 14 residues. The CDR3 spells CAWAVGQGATEAFF. CDR3 DNA sequence: TGTGCCTGGGCCGTGGGACAGGGGGCGACTGAAGCTTTCTTT. The variable domain in full, completed from reference TRBV30 and TRBJ1-1, reads SQTIHQWPATLVQPVGSPLSLECTVEGTSNPNLYWYRQAAGRGLQLLFYSVGIGQISSEVPQNLSASRPQDRQFILSSKKLLLSDSGFYLCAWAVGQGATEAFFGQGTRLTVV.

The rearrangement uses TRBV27 and TRBJ1-1, with 7 bases identical to TRBD1. J gave up 6 bases and V 6 bases, and 10 bases lay outside the gene matches. The CDR3 loop spans 14 amino acids. The germline CDR1 and CDR2 sequences are MNHEY and SMNVEV (reference sequence). CDR3 DNA sequence: TGTGCCAGCAGCCGGGACAGAGTGGGTTCTGAAGCTTTCTTT. Its translation is CASSRDRVGSEAFF.

The chain carries TRBV25-1 and TRBJ2-5; possibly TRBD1 or TRBD2 for D (5 bases each). The germline V and J ends were trimmed by 6 bases and 2 bases, with 13 bases remaining between them. This CDR3 is built from 14 residues. Germline CDR1 and CDR2: MGHDK and SYGVNS. In nucleotides, the CDR3 is TGTGCCAGCAGCTTCGACAGAGGGCAAGAGACCCAGTACTTC. Its protein is CASSFDRGQETQYF.

The rearrangement links TRBV4-1 to TRBJ2-5; D call uncertain. This CDR3 contains 14 residues. Germline loops: CDR1 MGHRA, CDR2 YSYEKL. Deletions cut 2 bases from V and 1 base from J, with 8 bases between. This CDR3 is CASSQLGGQETQYF. For the CDR3, the DNA is TGCGCCAGCAGCCAACTGGGTGGCCAAGAGACCCAGTACTTC.